One sample yielded the 19 T cell receptor beta chains listed below, sequenced in a study of blood T cell repertoires in COVID-19. This table comes from immunoSEQ multiplex PCR, and its TCRdb copy is limited to in-frame clones, with some not included. This table holds about 210,000 clones, roughly 79% found once. Sequencing was carried out using PBMCs or T cells enriched from blood (not recorded which). The receptors were sampled from a woman aged 50 to 60 with acute COVID-19.

The chain employs TRBV7-9 and TRBJ2-7, with D perhaps matching TRBD2 (5 bases). This CDR3 is built from 15 residues. Germline V lookup: CDR1 SEHNR, CDR2 FQNEAQ (reference sequence). V lost 3 bases to trimming and J lost 0 bases, with 12 bases between them. Here the CDR3 reads CASSLQPAGSYEQYF. Written as DNA, the CDR3 is TGTGCCAGCAGCTTGCAACCGGCGGGCTCCTACGAGCAGTACTTC.

The chain combines TRBV9 with TRBJ2-1, with 10 bases fitting TRBD2. The CDR3 totals 18 residues. From germline, CDR1 is SGDLS and CDR2 YYNGEE. The V and J ends lost 4 bases and 4 bases, in that order; junction bases with no gene match: 14. CDR3 residues: CASSPGAGTSEVYNEQFF. The CDR3 bases are TGTGCCAGCAGCCCCGGTGCGGGGACTAGCGAGGTGTACAATGAGCAGTTCTTC.

The chain uses TRBV5-1 and TRBJ1-4; 7 bases line up with TRBD1. CDR3 length equals 13 residues. Germline V gene lookup returns CDR1 SGHRS and CDR2 YFSETQ. With 5 bases clipped from V and 4 bases from J, the junction kept 2 bases outside the gene matches. Here the CDR3 reads CASRGQNNEKLFF. The CDR3 DNA reads as TGCGCCAGCAGGGGACAGAATAATGAAAAACTGTTTTTT.

J is TRBJ1-3 and V is TRBV4-3; weak D call: TRBD1 (6 bases). Per the germline V gene, CDR1 is LGHNA and CDR2 is YSLEER. The CDR3 contains 14 residues. Trimming took 2 bases from V and 6 from J, leaving 11 bases between them. DNA of the CDR3: TGCGCCAGCAGCCAAAAAACAGGGCCAAACACCATATATTTT. It encodes CASSQKTGPNTIYF.

The rearrangement joins TRBV28 to TRBJ2-3, with a possible D match to TRBD2 (5 bases). The CDR3 totals 14 residues. Germline loops: CDR1 MDHEN, CDR2 SYDVKM. V shed 7 bases and J shed 0 bases, with 11 bases lying between them. CDR3 loop: CASKVGISTDTQYF. CDR3 coding DNA: TGTGCCAGCAAGGTCGGGATAAGCACAGATACGCAGTATTTT.

The gene calls are TRBV11-3 and TRBJ2-7, with D hard to call. V lost 5 bases to trimming and J lost 2 bases, with 10 bases between them. The CDR3 covers 13 residues. Looked up from germline, CDR1 is SGHNT and CDR2 is YENEEA. The CDR3 nucleotides read TGTGCCAGCAGCCCCTTGGCCGCCTACGAGCAGTACTTC. Translated: CASSPLAAYEQYF.

This clone was seen repeatedly, ten times or more. The V and J genes are TRBV9 and TRBJ2-3, with unresolved D. This CDR3 has 11 amino acids. The germline V and J ends were trimmed by 3 bases and 6 bases, with 5 bases remaining between them. CDR1 and CDR2 (germline): SGDLS, YYNGEE. CDR3: CASSALDTQYF. The DNA of the CDR3 is TGTGCCAGCAGCGCCTTGGATACGCAGTATTTT. The entire variable domain, with the rest obtained from reference TRBV9 and TRBJ2-3, is as follows: DSGVTQTPKHLITATGQRVTLRCSPRSGDLSVYWYQQSLDQGLQFLIQYYNGEERAKGNILERFSAQQFPDLHSELNLSSLELGDSALYFCASSALDTQYFGPGTRLTVL.

The chain joins TRBV5-6 to TRBJ2-3, with D perhaps TRBD2 (5 bases). Germline V lookup: CDR1 SGHDT, CDR2 YYEEEE. CDR3 size: 12 residues. The ends were cut back, 0 bases at V and 9 bases at J, with 8 bases in the middle. The CDR3: CASSLGLATQYF. The CDR3 DNA reads as TGTGCCAGCAGCTTGGGGCTAGCAACGCAGTATTTT.

The chain joins TRBV5-1 to TRBJ2-7; 9 nucleotides line up with TRBD1. Germline values: CDR1 SGHRS, CDR2 YFSETQ. With V trimmed by 4 bases and J by 9 bases, 14 bases remained unmatched. This CDR3 is built from 15 residues. The CDR3 DNA sequence: TGCGCCAGCAGCGAACCACAGGGGGCGACGCGAAGGCAGTACTTC. It is translated as CASSEPQGATRRQYF.

The V gene is TRBV5-1, the J gene TRBJ1-1; TRBD1 agrees at 9 bases. Germline-derived CDR1 and CDR2 are SGHRS and YFSETQ. This CDR3 spans 16 amino acids. The V and J ends lost 3 bases and 3 bases, in that order; junction bases with no gene match: 9. DNA for the CDR3: TGCGCCAGCAGCTCACACAGGGGGCGCGAGGACACTGAAGCTTTCTTT. Its protein is CASSSHRGREDTEAFF.

A few counts support this clone. This chain uses TRBV15 with TRBJ1-4; D not resolved. This CDR3 is 16 amino acids long. CDR1 LNHNV and CDR2 YYDKDF come from the germline V gene (reference sequence). Deletions cut 3 bases from V and 8 bases from J, with 19 bases between. The CDR3 bases are TGTGCCACCAGCAGGGGCGTCGAGGCGGGGTGGGAAAAACTGTTTTTT. Protein sequence: CATSRGVEAGWEKLFF.

The chain has TRBV29-1 and TRBJ2-1; 7 nucleotides align to TRBD1. CDR3 length: 12 residues. The trim removed 4 bases at V and 8 bases at J, leaving 5 bases unmatched. Germline V gene lookup returns CDR1 SQVTM and CDR2 ANQGSEA. In DNA form, the CDR3 reads TGCAGCGTTGTGGACAGGCTCGATGAGCAGTTCTTC. Translation gives CSVVDRLDEQFF.

The chain carries TRBV25-1 and TRBJ1-1, with 8 bases fitting TRBD1. Looked up from germline, CDR1 is MGHDK and CDR2 is SYGVNS. The CDR3 is 14 amino acids. V shed 8 bases, J shed 4 bases, and the junction held 9 bases outside the gene matches. The CDR3 spells CASGKTGVRTEAFF. The CDR3 nucleotides read TGTGCCAGCGGTAAGACAGGGGTGCGCACTGAAGCTTTCTTT.

The chain uses TRBV4-1 and TRBJ1-1, with TRBD1 identical over 12 bases. Germline CDR1 MGHRA, CDR2 YSYEKL. J gave up 5 bases and V 4 bases, and 5 bases lay outside the gene matches. The CDR3 has 15 residues. The CDR3: CASSRQGQGATEAFF. The CDR3 DNA reads as TGCGCCAGCAGCCGCCAGGGACAGGGGGCGACTGAAGCTTTCTTT.

The chain links TRBV20-1 to TRBJ1-1; possible D gene TRBD1, 6 bases. Germline CDR1 DFQATT, CDR2 SNEGSKA (reference sequence). The CDR3 has 11 residues. The germline V and J ends were trimmed by 4 bases and 8 bases, with 11 bases remaining between them. As DNA, the CDR3 is TGCAGTGCTAAGGACAGTCCCGAAGCTTTCTTT. Translating it yields CSAKDSPEAFF.

This clone has a handful of counts. This chain's CDR3 is CASSISLAERETQYF. Here the CDR3 DNA reads TGTGCCAGTAGTATTTCCCTTGCGGAGAGAGAGACCCAGTACTTC. The chain recombines TRBV19 with TRBJ2-5; D ambiguous. The length of the CDR3 is 15 residues. Germline V gene lookup returns CDR1 LNHDA and CDR2 SQIVND (reference sequence). Trimming cost V 3 bases and J 4 bases, with 15 bases left between them.

The chain employs TRBV4-2 and TRBJ1-1, with 9 positions matching TRBD1. Looked up from germline, CDR1 is LGHNA and CDR2 is YNFKEQ. The CDR3 runs 13 residues. V lost 5 bases and J lost 3; bases outside the gene matches: 1. The CDR3 here is CASSGQGYTEAFF. DNA of the CDR3: TGTGCCAGCAGCGGACAGGGGTACACTGAAGCTTTCTTT.

This rearrangement joins TRBV19 to TRBJ1-3, with D perhaps matching TRBD1 (6 bases). Germline lookup yields CDR1 LNHDA and CDR2 SQIVND (reference sequence). The CDR3 has 14 amino acids. V was trimmed by 9 bases and J by 4 bases, leaving 16 bases between them. The CDR3 region is CASAQGWRGNTIYF. CDR3 nucleotides: TGTGCCAGCGCCCAGGGGTGGCGAGGAAACACCATATATTTT.

The rearrangement links TRBV6-5 to TRBJ2-7, with D possibly TRBD1 on 5 matching bases. This CDR3 comprises 13 residues. Germline loops: CDR1 MNHEY, CDR2 SVGAGI. V gave up 7 bases and J gave up 2 bases, with 12 bases separating them. The CDR3, as DNA: TGTGCCAGCAACTTGGCAGGGCCCTACGAGCAGTACTTC. It is translated as CASNLAGPYEQYF.